These 4 T cell receptor beta chains share one sample of origin, sequenced in a study of blood T cell repertoires in COVID-19 (TCRdb year 2020). The library was obtained by the immunoSEQ multiplex PCR assay. The source is immuneACCESS, and TCRdb retained only in-frame sequences with V and J called. Part of the clones is not carried over; for the studies checked, unresolved V genes explain less than half of this, and the remainder is unexplained. The sample table records 88,000 or so clones; 81% of these occur just once. The top ten clones comprise around 4.5% of the sample. The sequencing sample was made of peripheral blood. The receptors were gathered from a man aged 55 to 69 with acute or convalescent COVID-19.

This clone showed up just a few times. V gene TRBV28 combines with J gene TRBJ1-5; maybe TRBD1 (6 bases). The CDR3 is 15 amino acids. Trimming shortened V by 2 bases and J by 2 bases, and 10 bases separated the two germline ends. Germline V gene lookup returns CDR1 MDHEN and CDR2 SYDVKM. The CDR3 sequence: CASSLVGAGNQPQHF. The CDR3 DNA is TGTGCCAGCAGTTTAGTGGGGGCGGGCAATCAGCCCCAGCATTTT.

This clone appeared once. This chain uses TRBV15 with TRBJ1-2, with no clear D. V dropped 1 base and J dropped 1 base, with 7 bases sitting between them. Germline V gene sequence: CDR1 LNHNV, CDR2 YYDKDF (reference sequence). The CDR3 totals 14 residues. The CDR3 nucleotides read TGTGCCACCAGCAGAGGATCAGTTAACTATGGCTACACCTTC. This codes for CATSRGSVNYGYTF.

V and J are TRBV5-4 and TRBJ1-2; maybe TRBD1 (5 bases). The CDR3 length is 14 residues. Trimming shortened V by 3 bases and J by 2 bases, and 11 bases separated the two germline ends. Germline assignment: CDR1 SGHNT and CDR2 YYREEE (reference sequence). DNA of the CDR3: TGTGCCAGCAGCTCCAAGACAGCCAACTATGGCTACACCTTC. Translation: CASSSKTANYGYTF.

V is TRBV5-6 and J is TRBJ1-2, with 9 bases that match TRBD1. CDR1 SGHDT and CDR2 YYEEEE come from the germline V gene. The CDR3 length is 15 residues. J lost 1 base, V lost 4 bases, and 5 bases had no gene match. CDR3 nucleotide sequence: TGTGCCAGCAGCGGACAGGGGCTGGTTAACTATGGCTACACCTTC. It is translated as CASSGQGLVNYGYTF.